These T cell receptor beta chains were read from a single sample in a study of T cell responses to AZD1222 COVID-19 vaccine. TCRdb keeps only in-frame clones here, not all; method: immunoSEQ multiplex PCR. In the table there are 150,000 to 180,000 clones, approximately 90% of which are singletons. The sample in question was peripheral blood, obtained on day 0 of AZD1222 vaccination. The source of these receptors is an adult in good health. Each CDR3 is given with its conserved first and last residue. D genes are given only for firm matches. The size field is filled for only some rows; it gives once, few, many or a size class.

abundance	d_gene	j_gene	v_gene	CDR3aa	CDR3nt
.	TRBD1	TRBJ2-7	TRBV4-3	CASSQDRGTGNEQYF	TGCGCCAGCAGCCAAGATCGGGGGACAGGGAACGAGCAGTACTTC
.	TRBD1	TRBJ2-5	TRBV10-1	CASRATGGWETQYF	TGCGCCAGCAGAGCAACAGGGGGCTGGGAGACCCAGTACTTC
.	.	TRBJ2-5	TRBV7-2	CASSLFSAETQYF	TGTGCCAGCAGCTTATTTTCGGCGGAGACCCAGTACTTC
.	.	TRBJ2-7	TRBV3-1/TRBV3-2	CASSQARDSYEQYF	TGTGCCAGCAGCCAGGCCAGGGACTCCTACGAGCAGTACTTC
.	TRBD1	TRBJ2-2	TRBV6-5	CASRGQGGDTGELFF	TGTGCCAGCAGAGGACAGGGCGGAGACACCGGGGAGCTGTTTTTT
.	.	TRBJ1-5	TRBV6-5	CASSSLAGANNQPQHF	TGTGCCAGCAGTTCCCTCGCAGGTGCCAACAATCAGCCCCAGCATTTT
.	.	TRBJ1-4	TRBV19	CASKDRFANEKLFF	TGTGCCAGCAAAGACCGGTTTGCTAATGAAAAACTGTTTTTT
.	TRBD1	TRBJ1-5	TRBV7-2	CASSLEGTGGQPQHF	TGTGCCAGCAGCTTAGAGGGGACAGGGGGTCAGCCCCAGCATTTT
.	.	TRBJ2-5	TRBV18	CASSQAGQETQYF	TGTGCCAGCTCACAGGCAGGACAAGAGACCCAGTACTTC
.	.	TRBJ1-1	TRBV5-1	CASSLALGGHTEAFF	TGCGCCAGCAGCTTGGCCTTGGGGGGTCACACTGAAGCTTTCTTT
.	.	TRBJ1-1	TRBV6-5	CASTWGTNTEAFF	TGTGCCAGCACCTGGGGCACTAACACTGAAGCTTTCTTT
.	.	TRBJ1-2	TRBV13	CASSLAEYGYTF	TGTGCCAGCAGCTTAGCAGAATATGGCTACACCTTC
few	.	TRBJ2-7	TRBV11-2	CASSSPRVAAGAAYEQYF	TGTGCCAGCAGCTCCCCACGTGTGGCAGCCGGAGCAGCCTACGAGCAGTACTTC
.	TRBD1	TRBJ1-5	TRBV6-2/TRBV6-3	CASSYPGGTGAKSNQPQHF	TGTGCCAGCAGTTACCCCGGGGGGACAGGCGCGAAGAGCAATCAGCCCCAGCATTTT
.	.	TRBJ1-5	TRBV5-5	CASSLVWVSDQPQHF	TGTGCCAGCAGCTTGGTTTGGGTGAGCGATCAGCCCCAGCATTTT
once	TRBD2	TRBJ2-1	TRBV7-8	CASSLGIGGVGSYNEQFF	TGTGCCAGCAGCTTAGGAATTGGGGGGGTCGGTTCCTACAATGAGCAGTTCTTC
.	.	TRBJ1-5	TRBV19	CASRGGARQPQHF	TGTGCCAGTAGAGGGGGGGCTAGGCAGCCCCAGCATTTT
.	.	TRBJ1-2	TRBV19	CASSIGRLRGGYTF	TGTGCCAGTAGTATCGGCCGGCTGAGAGGAGGCTACACCTTC
.	.	TRBJ2-7	TRBV9	CASSVSPSHLEQYF	TGTGCCAGCAGCGTATCCCCATCCCACCTCGAGCAGTACTTC
.	TRBD1	TRBJ1-1	TRBV5-1	CASSGGQGATEAFF	TGCGCCAGCAGCGGGGGACAGGGGGCCACTGAAGCTTTCTTT
.	TRBD1	TRBJ1-2	TRBV7-9	CASSLAQGDLSGYTF	TGTGCCAGCAGCTTAGCCCAGGGGGATTTATCAGGCTACACCTTC
.	.	TRBJ1-4	TRBV19	CASRRTGRFNEKLFF	TGTGCCAGTCGCCGGACTGGGAGGTTTAATGAAAAACTGTTTTTT
once	.	TRBJ2-1	TRBV6-4	CASSDETVQWVYFREQFF	TGTGCCAGCAGTGATGAGACAGTACAATGGGTTTATTTTCGTGAGCAGTTCTTC
.	TRBD1	TRBJ2-3	TRBV7-2	CASSPQGARTDTQYF	TGTGCCAGCAGCCCACAGGGGGCGCGAACAGATACGCAGTATTTT
.	.	TRBJ1-4	TRBV4-2	CASSHPNRGGRGEKLFF	TGTGCCAGCAGCCACCCCAACCGGGGAGGACGGGGTGAAAAACTGTTTTTT
.	.	TRBJ2-5	TRBV9	CASSVEMSVEETQYF	TGTGCCAGCAGCGTAGAAATGAGCGTGGAAGAGACCCAGTACTTC
.	.	TRBJ1-4	TRBV21-1	CASGRHKLFF	TGTGCCAGCGGCCGGCATAAACTGTTTTTT
few	TRBD1	TRBJ1-6	TRBV28	CASSPQQGTSDSPLHF	TGTGCCAGCAGCCCCCAACAGGGGACATCGGATTCACCCCTCCACTTT
.	TRBD1	TRBJ1-1	TRBV5-5	CASSPEGQSNTEAFF	TGTGCCAGCAGCCCCGAGGGACAGTCGAACACTGAAGCTTTCTTT
.	TRBD1	TRBJ1-4	TRBV9	CASGAGQRNEKLFF	TGTGCCAGCGGAGCGGGACAGCGAAATGAAAAACTGTTTTTT
.	.	TRBJ1-2	TRBV28	CASSLSQTGYTF	TGTGCCAGCAGTTTGAGTCAGACAGGCTACACCTTC
.	TRBD1	TRBJ1-3	TRBV9	CASSEGQGAGNTIYF	TGTGCCAGCAGCGAGGGACAGGGGGCTGGAAACACCATATATTTT
.	TRBD2	TRBJ2-5	TRBV5-4	CASSHWTSGGEETQYF	TGTGCCAGCAGCCACTGGACTAGCGGGGGGGAAGAGACCCAGTACTTC
.	TRBD1	TRBJ1-1	TRBV27	CASGRQGSTEAFF	TGTGCCAGCGGCCGACAGGGAAGCACTGAAGCTTTCTTT
once	.	TRBJ2-4	TRBV6-5	CASSFSGGSKNIQYF	TGTGCCAGCAGTTTTTCCGGGGGCTCCAAAAACATTCAGTACTTC
.	.	TRBJ1-4	TRBV6-5	CASRTLNEKLFF	TGTGCCAGCAGAACCTTGAATGAAAAACTGTTTTTT
.	.	TRBJ2-6	TRBV7-3	CASSLGTGANVLTF	TGTGCCAGCAGCTTAGGGACTGGGGCCAACGTCCTGACTTTC
.	.	TRBJ2-7	TRBV5-5	CASSLRPGTDYEQYF	TGTGCCAGCAGCTTGCGACCCGGGACCGACTACGAGCAGTACTTC
.	.	TRBJ1-2	TRBV21-1	CASSKGVQGAGYGYTF	TGTGCCAGCAGCAAAGGGGTACAGGGGGCGGGCTATGGCTACACCTTC
.	TRBD1	TRBJ2-7	TRBV6-5	CASRQGARYEQYF	TGTGCCAGCAGACAGGGGGCGCGCTACGAGCAGTACTTC
.	TRBD2	TRBJ2-7	TRBV7-3	CASSLWLAGGYEQYF	TGTGCCAGCAGCTTATGGCTAGCGGGGGGCTACGAGCAGTACTTC
few	.	TRBJ2-4	TRBV19	CASSGLAKNIQYF	TGTGCCAGTAGCGGACTAGCCAAAAACATTCAGTACTTC
.	.	TRBJ1-5	TRBV28	CASSTFGIPQRQPQHF	TGTGCCAGCAGTACCTTCGGCATTCCCCAGAGGCAGCCCCAGCATTTT
few	.	TRBJ1-5	TRBV6-2/TRBV6-3	CASSYKEYQPQHF	TGTGCCAGCAGTTACAAGGAATATCAGCCCCAGCATTTT
.	.	TRBJ1-5	TRBV6-6	CASSFNPDGKPQHF	TGTGCCAGCAGTTTCAACCCGGACGGAAAACCCCAGCATTTT
.	.	TRBJ2-7	TRBV6-5	CASNGRQVPYEQYF	TGTGCCAGCAATGGGCGACAGGTTCCCTACGAGCAGTACTTC
few	.	TRBJ2-7	TRBV5-1	CASSFGHSDEQYF	TGCGCCAGCAGCTTTGGCCATTCGGACGAGCAGTACTTC
.	.	TRBJ1-3	TRBV27	CASSSQLGNTIYF	TGTGCCAGCAGTTCACAGTTGGGAAACACCATATATTTT
.	.	TRBJ2-1	TRBV5-1	CASSGGTSNEQFF	TGCGCCAGCAGCGGGGGGACCTCCAATGAGCAGTTCTTC
.	TRBD2	TRBJ2-1	TRBV4-1	CASSQGPSGGYNEQFF	TGCGCCAGCAGCCAAGGACCCAGCGGGGGTTACAATGAGCAGTTCTTC
.	.	TRBJ2-5	TRBV19	CASSIGTYSQETQYF	TGTGCCAGTAGTATCGGGACATATTCCCAAGAGACCCAGTACTTC